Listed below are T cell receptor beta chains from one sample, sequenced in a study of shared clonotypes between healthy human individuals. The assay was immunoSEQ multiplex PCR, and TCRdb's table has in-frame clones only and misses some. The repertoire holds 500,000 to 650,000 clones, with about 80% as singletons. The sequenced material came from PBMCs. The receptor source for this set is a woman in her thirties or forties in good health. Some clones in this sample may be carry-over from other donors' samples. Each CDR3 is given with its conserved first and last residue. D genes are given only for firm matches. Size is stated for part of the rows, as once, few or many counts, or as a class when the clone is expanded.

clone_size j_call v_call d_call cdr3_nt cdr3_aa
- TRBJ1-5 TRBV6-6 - TGTGCCAGCAGTTACGGTCAGCTTACGGGCAATCAGCCCCAGCATTTT CASSYGQLTGNQPQHF
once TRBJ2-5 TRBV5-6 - TGTGCCAGCAGCTTCATGGGGACTCCAGAGGAAGAGACCCAGTACTTC CASSFMGTPEEETQYF
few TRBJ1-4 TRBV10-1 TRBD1 TGCGCCAGCAGTGACGGGACAGCACAGGAAAAACTGTTTTTT CASSDGTAQEKLFF
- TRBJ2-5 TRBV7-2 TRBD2 TGTGCCAGCAGCGACGGAGTGGCGGGAGGGAGGGCCCAGTACTTC CASSDGVAGGRAQYF
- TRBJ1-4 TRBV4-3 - TGCGCCAGCAGCTCTCGAGTCGGGGGGCGGGCTAATGAAAAACTGTTTTTT CASSSRVGGRANEKLFF
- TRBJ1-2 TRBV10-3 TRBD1 TGTGCCATCAGTGAATCCGGGACAGCCTATGGCTACACCTTC CAISESGTAYGYTF
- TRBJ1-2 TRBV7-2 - TGTGCCACGGAATGGGGGGGATCGGCTAACTATGGCTACACCTTC CATEWGGSANYGYTF
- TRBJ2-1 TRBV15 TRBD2 TGTGCCACCAGCAGGCTCGGGACTAGCGGATACAATGAGCAGTTCTTC CATSRLGTSGYNEQFF
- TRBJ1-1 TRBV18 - TGTGCCAGCTCACCTCGTCGAGTAGGGACACAGAACACTGAAGCTTTCTTT CASSPRRVGTQNTEAFF
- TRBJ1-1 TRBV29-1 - TGCAGCGTTTTGGGGCAGGACACTGAAGCTTTCTTT CSVLGQDTEAFF
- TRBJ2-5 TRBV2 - TGTGCCAGCAGTGATTCCAGGGCCCAGTGGATGAAGCAGTACTTC CASSDSRAQWMKQYF
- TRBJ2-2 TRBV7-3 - TGTGCCAGCAGCTTCGACCAAACCGGGGAGCTGTTTTTT CASSFDQTGELFF
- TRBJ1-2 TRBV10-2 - TGCGCCAGCAGTGAGGGGGCTGGCTATGGCTACACCTTC CASSEGAGYGYTF
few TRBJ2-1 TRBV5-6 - TGTGCCAGCAGCTTGGGGACTTCACTCTCAAGCTCCTACAATGAGCAGTTCTTC CASSLGTSLSSSYNEQFF
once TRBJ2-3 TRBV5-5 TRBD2 TGTGCCAGCATCCTCCGTCCGGGACTAGCCGGAGATACGCAGTATTTT CASILRPGLAGDTQYF
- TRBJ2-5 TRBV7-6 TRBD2 TGTGCCAGCAGCTATGATCCGAGCGGGAGCCGGGGTGAGCAGTACTTC CASSYDPSGSRGEQYF
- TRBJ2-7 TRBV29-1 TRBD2 TGCAGCGTTGTGGGACTAGCGGGAGGTTTCTCCTACGAGCAGTACTTC CSVVGLAGGFSYEQYF
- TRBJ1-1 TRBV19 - TGTGCCAGTAGTATTGACGCGGCGGTCGGGGACACTGAAGCTTTCTTT CASSIDAAVGDTEAFF
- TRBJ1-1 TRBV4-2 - TGTGCCAGCAGCCAAGGACAGAACGGAAACACTGAAGCTTTCTTT CASSQGQNGNTEAFF
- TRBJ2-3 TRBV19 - TGTGCCAGTAGTATGGGCTTAACCTTCACAGATACGCAGTATTTT CASSMGLTFTDTQYF
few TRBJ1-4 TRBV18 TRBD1 TGTGCCAGCTTGTCGGGACAGGGGAATGAAAAACTGTTTTTT CASLSGQGNEKLFF
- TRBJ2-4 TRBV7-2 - TGTGCCAGCAGCCCAAGGGTAGGGGGCAAAAACATTCAGTACTTC CASSPRVGGKNIQYF
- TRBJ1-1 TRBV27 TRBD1 TGTGCCAGCGGCGTCCTGGGACAGTATAATGAAGCTTTCTTT CASGVLGQYNEAFF
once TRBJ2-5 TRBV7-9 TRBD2 TGTGCCAGCAGCTTAGAGGGAGGGCGGGAGCTGGGAGAGACCCAGTACTTC CASSLEGGRELGETQYF
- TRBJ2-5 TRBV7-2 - TGTGCCAGCAGCTTATCTACTCTCCCCGAGACCCAGTACTTC CASSLSTLPETQYF
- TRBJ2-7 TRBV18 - TGTGCCAGCTCACCTACCTTGGGCGAGCAGTACTTC CASSPTLGEQYF
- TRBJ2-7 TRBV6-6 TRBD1 TGTGCCAGCAGAGGGGGACAGGGGGCTTGGGGCTACGAGCAGTACTTC CASRGGQGAWGYEQYF
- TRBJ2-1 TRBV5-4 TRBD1 TGTGCCAGCAGCTACAGGGGGCCGGGGAATGAGCAGTTCTTC CASSYRGPGNEQFF
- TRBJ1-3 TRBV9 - TGTGCCAGCAGCGAGGCAGTTGGAAACACCATATATTTT CASSEAVGNTIYF
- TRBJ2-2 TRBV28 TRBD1 TGTGCCAGCAGTTTAAGACAGGGGGATACCGGGGAGCTGTTTTTT CASSLRQGDTGELFF
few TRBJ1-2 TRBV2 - TGTGCCAGCACTGAAGTTAACTATGGCTACACCTTC CASTEVNYGYTF
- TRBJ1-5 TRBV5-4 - TGTGCCAGCAGTTCCGGGACGAATACAGGACCCCAGCATTTT CASSSGTNTGPQHF